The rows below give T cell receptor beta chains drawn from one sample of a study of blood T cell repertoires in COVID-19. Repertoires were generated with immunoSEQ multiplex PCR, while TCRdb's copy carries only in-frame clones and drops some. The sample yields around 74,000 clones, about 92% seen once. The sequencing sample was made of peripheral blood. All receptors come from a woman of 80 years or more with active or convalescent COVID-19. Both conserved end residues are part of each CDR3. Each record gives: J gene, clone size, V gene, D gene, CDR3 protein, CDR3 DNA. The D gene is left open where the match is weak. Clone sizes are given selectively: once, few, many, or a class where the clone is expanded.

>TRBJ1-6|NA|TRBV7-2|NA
CASSLVRGSPLHF
TGTGCCAGCAGCCTCGTCAGGGGTTCACCCCTCCACTTT
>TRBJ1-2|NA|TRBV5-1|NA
CASSLDWRGNRQLYGYTF
TGCGCCAGCAGCTTGGACTGGCGAGGGAACCGTCAGCTCTATGGCTACACCTTC
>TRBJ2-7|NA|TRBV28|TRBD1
CASTDRHYEQYF
TGTGCCAGCACGGACAGGCACTACGAGCAGTACTTC
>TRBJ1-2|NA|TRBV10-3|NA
CAIRGTVASREGYGYTF
TGTGCCATCAGAGGGACGGTAGCAAGCCGGGAGGGCTATGGCTACACCTTC
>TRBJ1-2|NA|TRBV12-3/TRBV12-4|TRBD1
CASSRGTGYGYTF
TGTGCCAGCAGTCGAGGGACAGGGTATGGCTACACCTTC
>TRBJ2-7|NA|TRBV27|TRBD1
CASCAPGQGIYEQYF
TGTGCCAGCTGCGCACCGGGACAGGGCATCTACGAGCAGTACTTC
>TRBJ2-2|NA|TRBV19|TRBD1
CASSISVGTGINTGELFF
TGTGCCAGTAGTATATCTGTCGGGACAGGGATTAACACCGGGGAGCTGTTTTTT
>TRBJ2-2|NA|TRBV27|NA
CASSFSSTGELFF
TGTGCCAGCAGTTTTAGTAGCACCGGGGAGCTGTTTTTT
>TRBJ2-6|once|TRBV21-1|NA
CASSPRVSGANVLTF
TGTGCCAGCAGCCCCCGCGTGTCTGGGGCCAACGTCCTGACTTTC
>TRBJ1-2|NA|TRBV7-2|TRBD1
CASGPSRGLNYGYTF
TGTGCCAGCGGACCATCCAGGGGGCTGAACTATGGCTACACCTTC
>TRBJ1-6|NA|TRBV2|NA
CASSPDTNNSPLHF
TGTGCCAGCAGCCCGGACACTAATAATTCACCCCTCCACTTT
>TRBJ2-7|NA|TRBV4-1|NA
CASSQDSQGSYEQYF
TGCGCCAGCAGCCAAGACAGCCAGGGATCCTACGAGCAGTACTTC
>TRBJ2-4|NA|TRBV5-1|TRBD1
CASSFGTGGKNIQYF
TGCGCCAGCAGCTTCGGGACAGGGGGAAAAAACATTCAGTACTTC
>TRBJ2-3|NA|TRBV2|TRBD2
CASSFTLAGRDTQYF
TGTGCCAGCAGCTTCACCCTAGCGGGGAGAGATACGCAGTATTTT
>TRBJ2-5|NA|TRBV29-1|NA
CSVEDQETQYF
TGCAGCGTTGAAGATCAGGAGACCCAGTACTTC
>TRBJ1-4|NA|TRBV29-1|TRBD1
CWRQGAGEKLFF
TGCTGGCGCCAGGGGGCTGGTGAAAAACTGTTTTTT
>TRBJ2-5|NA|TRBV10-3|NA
CAISESGGLARVETQYF
TGTGCCATCAGTGAGTCGGGTGGGCTAGCGCGGGTTGAGACCCAGTACTTC
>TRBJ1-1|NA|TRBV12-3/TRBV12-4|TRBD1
CASRGQANTEAFF
TGTGCCAGCCGCGGACAGGCGAACACTGAAGCTTTCTTT
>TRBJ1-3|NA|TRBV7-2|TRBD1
CATQRTGSLNTIYF
TGTGCCACCCAGAGGACAGGCAGCTTGAACACCATATATTTT
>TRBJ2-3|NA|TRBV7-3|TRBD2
CASSSRLAGGTSDTQYF
TGTGCCAGCAGCTCCCGACTAGCGGGGGGTACTTCAGATACGCAGTATTTT
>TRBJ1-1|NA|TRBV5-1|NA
CASSLAGSAGGAEAFF
TGCGCCAGCAGCTTGGCCGGATCTGCCGGGGGTGCTGAAGCTTTCTTT
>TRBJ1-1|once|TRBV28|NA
CASSPRQLEAFF
TGTGCCAGCAGTCCCCGACAGCTTGAAGCTTTCTTT
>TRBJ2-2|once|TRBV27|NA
CASSLSRGGELFF
TGTGCCAGCAGTTTAAGTCGGGGCGGGGAGCTGTTTTTT
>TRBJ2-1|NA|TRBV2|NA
CASSEALRGYNEQFF
TGTGCCAGCAGTGAAGCGCTCAGAGGTTACAATGAGCAGTTCTTC
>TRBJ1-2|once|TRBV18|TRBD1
CASSFGQGQNGYTF
TGTGCCAGCTCCTTCGGACAGGGGCAAAATGGCTACACCTTC
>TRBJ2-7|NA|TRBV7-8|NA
CASSLNGLQYEQYF
TGTGCCAGCAGCCTAAATGGACTCCAGTACGAGCAGTACTTC
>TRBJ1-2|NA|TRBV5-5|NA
CASRRGGDYGYTF
TGTGCCAGCAGGCGAGGAGGTGACTATGGCTACACCTTC
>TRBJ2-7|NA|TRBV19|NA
CASSRWTDYEQYF
TGTGCCAGTAGTAGATGGACAGACTACGAGCAGTACTTC
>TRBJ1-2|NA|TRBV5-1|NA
CASSSQGSYGYTF
TGCGCCAGCAGCTCCCAGGGCAGCTATGGCTACACCTTC
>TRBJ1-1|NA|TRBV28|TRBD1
CASSSLAGGVTEAFF
TGTGCCAGCAGTTCTCTAGCAGGGGGCGTCACTGAAGCTTTCTTT
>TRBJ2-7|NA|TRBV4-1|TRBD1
CASSPLTGDEQYF
TGCGCCAGCAGCCCCCTTACAGGGGACGAGCAGTACTTC
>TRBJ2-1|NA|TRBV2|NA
CASREQGLEQFF
TGTGCCAGCAGGGAACAGGGTCTGGAGCAGTTCTTC